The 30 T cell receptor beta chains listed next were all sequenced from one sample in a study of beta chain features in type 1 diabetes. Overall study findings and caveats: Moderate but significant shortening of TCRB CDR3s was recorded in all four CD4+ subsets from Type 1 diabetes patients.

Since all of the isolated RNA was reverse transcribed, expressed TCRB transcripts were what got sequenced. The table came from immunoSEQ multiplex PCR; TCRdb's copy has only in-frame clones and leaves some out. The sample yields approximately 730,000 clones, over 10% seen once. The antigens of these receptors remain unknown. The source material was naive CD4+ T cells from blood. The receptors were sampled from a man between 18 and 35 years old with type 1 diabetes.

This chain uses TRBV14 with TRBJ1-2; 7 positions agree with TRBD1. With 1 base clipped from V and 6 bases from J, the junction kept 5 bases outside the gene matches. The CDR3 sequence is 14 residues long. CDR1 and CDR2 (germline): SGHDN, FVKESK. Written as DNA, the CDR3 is TGTGCCAGCAGCCAAGGACAGGGCCGCCATGGCTACACCTTC. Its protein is CASSQGQGRHGYTF.

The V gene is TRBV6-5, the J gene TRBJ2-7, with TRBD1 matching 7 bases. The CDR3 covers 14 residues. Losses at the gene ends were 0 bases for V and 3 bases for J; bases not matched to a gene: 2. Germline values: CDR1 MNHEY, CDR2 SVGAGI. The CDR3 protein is CASSYSQGVYEQYF. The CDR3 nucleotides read TGTGCCAGCAGTTACTCGCAGGGGGTCTACGAGCAGTACTTC.

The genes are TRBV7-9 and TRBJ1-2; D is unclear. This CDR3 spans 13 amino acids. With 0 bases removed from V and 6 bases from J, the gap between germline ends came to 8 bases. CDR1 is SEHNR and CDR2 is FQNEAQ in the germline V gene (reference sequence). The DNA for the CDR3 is TGTGCCAGCAGCTTAGCGGCGGGGAATGGCTACACCTTC. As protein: CASSLAAGNGYTF.

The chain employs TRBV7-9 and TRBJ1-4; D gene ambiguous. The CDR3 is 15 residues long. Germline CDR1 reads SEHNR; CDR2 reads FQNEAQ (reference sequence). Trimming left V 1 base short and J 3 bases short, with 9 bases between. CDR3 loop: CASSLVETSNEKLFF. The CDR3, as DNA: TGTGCCAGCAGCTTAGTTGAGACGTCTAATGAAAAACTGTTTTTT. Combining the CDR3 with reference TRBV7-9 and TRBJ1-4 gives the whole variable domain DTGVSQNPRHKITKRGQNVTFRCDPISEHNRLYWYRQTLGQGPEFLTYFQNEAQLEKSRLLSDRFSAERPKGSFSTLEIQRTEQGDSAMYLCASSLVETSNEKLFFGSGTQLSVL.

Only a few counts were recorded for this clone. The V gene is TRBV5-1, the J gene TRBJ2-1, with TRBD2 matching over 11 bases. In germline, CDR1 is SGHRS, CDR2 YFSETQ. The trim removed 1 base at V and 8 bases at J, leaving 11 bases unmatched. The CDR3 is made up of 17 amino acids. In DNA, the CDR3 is TGCGCCAGCAGCTTGCCCCTAGCGGGGGGTGGAAGCGATGAGCAGTTCTTC. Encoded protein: CASSLPLAGGGSDEQFF.

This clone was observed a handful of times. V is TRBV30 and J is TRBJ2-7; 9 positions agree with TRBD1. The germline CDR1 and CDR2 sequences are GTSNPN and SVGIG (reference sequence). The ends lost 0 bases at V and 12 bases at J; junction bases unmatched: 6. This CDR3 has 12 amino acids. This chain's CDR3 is CAWSVDWDRAYF. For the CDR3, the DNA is TGTGCCTGGAGTGTTGATTGGGACAGGGCGTACTTC.

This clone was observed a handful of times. The CDR3 sequence: CASSPSSNTEAFF. In nucleotides, the CDR3 is TGTGCCAGCTCCCCGAGCAGTAACACTGAAGCTTTCTTT. The V call is TRBV18, the J call TRBJ1-1; D not resolved. V lost 6 bases and J lost 2, with 10 bases in between. This CDR3 is built from 13 residues. Germline CDR1 KGHSH, CDR2 LQKENI.

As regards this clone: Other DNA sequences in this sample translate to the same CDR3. This CDR3 reads CASSLYYEQYF. The DNA for the CDR3 is TGTGCCAGCAGCCTATACTACGAGCAGTACTTC. The chain couples TRBV5-4 to TRBJ2-7; unclear D gene. Trimming stripped 4 bases from V and 3 bases from J, with 5 bases between. This CDR3 is built from 11 residues. CDR1 is SGHNT, CDR2 YYREEE, per germline (reference sequence).

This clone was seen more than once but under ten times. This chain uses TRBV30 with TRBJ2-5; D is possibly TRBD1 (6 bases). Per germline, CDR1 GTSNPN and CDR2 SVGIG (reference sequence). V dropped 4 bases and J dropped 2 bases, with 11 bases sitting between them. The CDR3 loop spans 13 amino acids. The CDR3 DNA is TGTGCCTGGAATCGACAGGCGCAAGAGACCCAGTACTTC. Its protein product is CAWNRQAQETQYF.

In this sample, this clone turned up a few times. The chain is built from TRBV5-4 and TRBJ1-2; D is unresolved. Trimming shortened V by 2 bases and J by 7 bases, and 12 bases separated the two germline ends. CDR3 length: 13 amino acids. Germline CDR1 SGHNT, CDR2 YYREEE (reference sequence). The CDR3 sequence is CASSFSGTTGYTF. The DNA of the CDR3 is TGTGCCAGCAGCTTCAGTGGTACAACTGGCTACACCTTC.

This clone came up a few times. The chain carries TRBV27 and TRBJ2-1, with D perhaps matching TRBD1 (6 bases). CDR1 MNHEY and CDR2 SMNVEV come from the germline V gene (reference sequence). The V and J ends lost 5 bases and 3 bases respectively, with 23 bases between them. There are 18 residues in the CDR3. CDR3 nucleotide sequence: TGTGCCAGCAGTCCCTCCCAGGGGTGGGGACCTATCTACAATGAGCAGTTCTTC. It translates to CASSPSQGWGPIYNEQFF.

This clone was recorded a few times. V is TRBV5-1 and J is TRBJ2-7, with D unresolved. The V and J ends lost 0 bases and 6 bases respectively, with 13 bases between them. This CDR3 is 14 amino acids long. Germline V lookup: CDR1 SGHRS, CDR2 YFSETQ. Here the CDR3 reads CASSLASGAAEQYF. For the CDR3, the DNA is TGCGCCAGCAGCTTGGCCAGTGGAGCAGCCGAGCAGTACTTC.

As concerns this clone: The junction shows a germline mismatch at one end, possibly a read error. The CDR3 loop reads CASSLAPDTEAFF. The CDR3 region has the DNA TGTGCTAGCAGCTTAGCACCGGACACTGAAGCTTTCTTT. This chain uses TRBV7-7 with TRBJ1-1; D unclear. In germline, CDR1 is SSHAT, CDR2 FNYEAQ (reference sequence). This CDR3 spans 13 amino acids.

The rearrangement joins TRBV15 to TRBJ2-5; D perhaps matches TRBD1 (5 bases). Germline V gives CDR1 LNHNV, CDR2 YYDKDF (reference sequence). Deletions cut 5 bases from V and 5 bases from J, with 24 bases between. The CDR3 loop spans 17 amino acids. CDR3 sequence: CATSPRRGNVRLETQYF. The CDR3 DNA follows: TGTGCCACCAGCCCCCGAAGGGGTAACGTCCGACTGGAGACCCAGTACTTC.

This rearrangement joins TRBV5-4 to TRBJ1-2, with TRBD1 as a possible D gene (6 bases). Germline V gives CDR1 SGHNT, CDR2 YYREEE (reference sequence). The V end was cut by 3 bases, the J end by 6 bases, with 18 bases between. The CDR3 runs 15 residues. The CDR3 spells CASSSGGSGANGYTF. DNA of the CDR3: TGTGCCAGCAGCTCCGGCGGGTCGGGGGCGAATGGCTACACCTTC. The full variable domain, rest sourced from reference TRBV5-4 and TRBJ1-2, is ETGVTQSPTHLIKTRGQQVTLRCSSQSGHNTVSWYQQALGQGPQFIFQYYREEENGRGNFPPRFSGLQFPNYSSELNVNALELDDSALYLCASSSGGSGANGYTFGSGTRLTVV.

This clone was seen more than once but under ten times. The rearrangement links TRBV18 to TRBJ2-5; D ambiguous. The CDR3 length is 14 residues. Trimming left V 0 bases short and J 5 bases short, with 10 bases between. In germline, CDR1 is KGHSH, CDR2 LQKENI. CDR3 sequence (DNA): TGTGCCAGCTCACCACCGCCAGGCACGGAGACCCAGTACTTC. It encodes CASSPPPGTETQYF.

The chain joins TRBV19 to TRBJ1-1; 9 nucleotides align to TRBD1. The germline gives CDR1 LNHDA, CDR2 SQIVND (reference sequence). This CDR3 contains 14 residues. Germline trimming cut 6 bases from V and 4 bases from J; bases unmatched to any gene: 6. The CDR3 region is CASSQTGGSTEAFF. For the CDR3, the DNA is TGTGCCAGTAGCCAGACAGGGGGTAGCACTGAAGCTTTCTTT.

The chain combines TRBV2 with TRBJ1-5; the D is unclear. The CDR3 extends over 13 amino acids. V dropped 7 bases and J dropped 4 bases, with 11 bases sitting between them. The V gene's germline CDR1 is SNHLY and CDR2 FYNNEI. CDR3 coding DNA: TGTGCCAGCACCCCTTCGCAGAATCAGCCCCAGCATTTT. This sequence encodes CASTPSQNQPQHF. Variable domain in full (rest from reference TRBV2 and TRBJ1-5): EPEVTQTPSHQVTQMGQEVILRCVPISNHLYFYWYRQILGQKVEFLVSFYNNEISEKSEIFDDQFSVERPDGSNFTLKIRSTKLEDSAMYFCASTPSQNQPQHFGDGTRLSIL.

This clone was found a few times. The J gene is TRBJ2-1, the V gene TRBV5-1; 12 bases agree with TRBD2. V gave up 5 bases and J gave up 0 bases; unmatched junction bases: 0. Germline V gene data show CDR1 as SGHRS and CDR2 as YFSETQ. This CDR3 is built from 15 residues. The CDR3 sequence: CASRTSGGSYNEQFF. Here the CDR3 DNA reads TGCGCCAGCAGGACTAGCGGGGGCTCCTACAATGAGCAGTTCTTC. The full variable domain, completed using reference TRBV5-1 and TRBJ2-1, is KAGVTQTPRYLIKTRGQQVTLSCSPISGHRSVSWYQQTPGQGLQFLFEYFSETQRNKGNFPGRFSGRQFSNSRSEMNVSTLELGDSALYLCASRTSGGSYNEQFFGPGTRLTVL.

CDR3 nucleotide sequence: TGTGCCTGGAGTGAAGTGAGGTCTGGGGTAGCCAAAAACATTCAGTACTTC. This translates into CAWSEVRSGVAKNIQYF. J is TRBJ2-4 and V is TRBV30, with D unresolved. Germline CDR1 and CDR2: GTSNPN and SVGIG (reference sequence). CDR3 size: 17 residues. Trimming cost V 1 base and J 0 bases, with 16 bases left between them.

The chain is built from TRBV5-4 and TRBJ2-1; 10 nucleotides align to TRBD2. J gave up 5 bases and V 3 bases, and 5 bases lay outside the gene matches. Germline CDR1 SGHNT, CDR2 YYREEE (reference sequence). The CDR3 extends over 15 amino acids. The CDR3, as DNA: TGTGCCAGCAGCTCCGGGACTAGCGTCGACAATGAGCAGTTCTTC. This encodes CASSSGTSVDNEQFF.

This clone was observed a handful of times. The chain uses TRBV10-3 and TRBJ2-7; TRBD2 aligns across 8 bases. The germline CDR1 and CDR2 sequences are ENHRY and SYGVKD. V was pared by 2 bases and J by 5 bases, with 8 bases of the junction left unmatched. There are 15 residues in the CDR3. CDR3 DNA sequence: TGTGCCATCAGTGAGGCCCCGGGGGGGTCCAACGAGCAGTACTTC. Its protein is CAISEAPGGSNEQYF.

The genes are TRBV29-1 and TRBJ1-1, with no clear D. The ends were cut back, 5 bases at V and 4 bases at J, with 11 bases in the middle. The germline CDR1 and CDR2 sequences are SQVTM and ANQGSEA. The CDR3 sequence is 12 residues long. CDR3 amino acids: CSVPLFGTEAFF. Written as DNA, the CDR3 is TGCAGCGTTCCCCTCTTTGGCACTGAAGCTTTCTTT.

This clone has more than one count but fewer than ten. CDR3 in amino acids: CASSIGTANTEAFF. The CDR3 nucleotides read TGTGCCAGCAGCATCGGGACAGCGAACACTGAAGCTTTCTTT. The gene calls are TRBV7-8 and TRBJ1-1; 7 bases line up with TRBD1. The germline V gene encodes CDR1 SGHVS and CDR2 FQNEAQ. Losses at the gene ends were 5 bases for V and 1 base for J; bases not matched to a gene: 4. The length of the CDR3 is 14 residues.

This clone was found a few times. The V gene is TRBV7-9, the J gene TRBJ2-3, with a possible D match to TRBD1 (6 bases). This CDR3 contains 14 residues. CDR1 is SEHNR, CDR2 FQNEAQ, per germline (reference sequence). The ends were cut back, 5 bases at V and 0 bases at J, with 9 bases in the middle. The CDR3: CASSPDRSTDTQYF. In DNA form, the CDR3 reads TGTGCCAGCAGCCCTGACAGGAGCACAGATACGCAGTATTTT.

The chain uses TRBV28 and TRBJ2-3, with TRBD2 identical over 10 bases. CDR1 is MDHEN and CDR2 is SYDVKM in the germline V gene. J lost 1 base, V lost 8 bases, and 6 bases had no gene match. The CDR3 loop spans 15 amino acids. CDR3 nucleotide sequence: TGTGCCAGCGTCAGCGGGGGGGCCGGCACAGATACGCAGTATTTT. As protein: CASVSGGAGTDTQYF.

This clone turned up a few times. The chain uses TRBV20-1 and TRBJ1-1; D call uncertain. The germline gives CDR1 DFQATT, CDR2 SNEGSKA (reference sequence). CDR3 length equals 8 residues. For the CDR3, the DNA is TGCAGCCCAGCTGAAGCTTTCTTT. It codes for CSPAEAFF.

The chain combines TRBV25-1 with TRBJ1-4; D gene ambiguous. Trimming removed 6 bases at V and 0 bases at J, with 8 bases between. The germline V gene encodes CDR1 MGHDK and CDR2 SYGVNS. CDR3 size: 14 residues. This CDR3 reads CASRDASTNEKLFF. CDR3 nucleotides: TGTGCCAGCAGGGACGCTTCAACTAATGAAAAACTGTTTTTT.

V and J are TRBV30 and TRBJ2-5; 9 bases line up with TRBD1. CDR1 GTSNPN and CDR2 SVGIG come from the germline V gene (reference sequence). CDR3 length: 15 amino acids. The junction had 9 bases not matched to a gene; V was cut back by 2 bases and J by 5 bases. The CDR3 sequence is CAWSTGQGMWETQYF. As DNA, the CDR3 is TGTGCCTGGAGTACGGGACAGGGCATGTGGGAGACCCAGTACTTC. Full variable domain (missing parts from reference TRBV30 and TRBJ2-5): SQTIHQWPATLVQPVGSPLSLECTVEGTSNPNLYWYRQAAGRGLQLLFYSVGIGQISSEVPQNLSASRPQDRQFILSSKKLLLSDSGFYLCAWSTGQGMWETQYFGPGTRLLVL.

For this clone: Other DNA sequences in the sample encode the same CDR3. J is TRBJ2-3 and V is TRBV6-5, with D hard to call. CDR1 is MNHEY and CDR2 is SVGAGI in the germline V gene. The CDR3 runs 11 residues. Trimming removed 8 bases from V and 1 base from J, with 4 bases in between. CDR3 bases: TGTGCCAGCGTAGGCACAGATACGCAGTATTTT. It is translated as CASVGTDTQYF.